What follows are 14 T cell receptor beta chains derived from one specimen sequenced in a study of blood T cell repertoires in COVID-19. Libraries were prepared by immunoSEQ multiplex PCR; TCRdb keeps only in-frame clonotypes and omits some of them. The sample carries some 120,000 clones, around four fifths recorded once. Sequencing input: peripheral blood. These receptors were collected from a human donor in a cohort sampled during active COVID-19.

The V gene is TRBV7-9, the J gene TRBJ2-7; 7 bases are a match to TRBD1. This CDR3 is built from 15 residues. V was clipped by 3 bases and J by 3 bases; unmatched bases: 8. Germline-derived CDR1 and CDR2 are SEHNR and FQNEAQ (reference sequence). CDR3 in amino acids: CASSFPGGRGYEQYF. The DNA of the CDR3 is TGTGCCAGCAGCTTTCCAGGGGGTCGGGGCTACGAGCAGTACTTC.

The chain combines TRBV5-1 with TRBJ2-6; D uncertain. CDR3 length: 15 residues. CDR1 and CDR2 from the germline V gene are SGHRS and YFSETQ. V lost 2 bases and J 5 bases, leaving 11 bases between the germline ends. This chain's CDR3 is CASSLALERANVLTF. For the CDR3, the DNA is TGCGCCAGCAGCTTAGCTTTAGAGAGGGCCAACGTCCTGACTTTC.

J is TRBJ1-1 and V is TRBV24-1; D gene ambiguous. The CDR3 is 15 residues long. In germline, CDR1 is KGHDR, CDR2 SFDVKD. Between the trimmed V and J ends, which lost 4 bases and 3 bases, there was a span of 14 bases. The CDR3 DNA reads TGTGCCACCAGTGAGTGGGAGCGACGCGACACTGAAGCTTTCTTT. It specifies CATSEWERRDTEAFF.

The gene calls are TRBV6-5 and TRBJ2-5, with TRBD1 as a possible D gene (5 bases). The CDR3 totals 13 residues. Trimming removed 7 bases from V and 0 bases from J, with 9 bases in between. The germline gives CDR1 MNHEY, CDR2 SVGAGI. In nucleotides, the CDR3 is TGTGCCAGCACGCCAGGGCACCAAGAGACCCAGTACTTC. This codes for CASTPGHQETQYF.

This clone was seen a few times. The sample holds other DNA sequences that translate to the same CDR3. This rearrangement joins TRBV12-3 or TRBV12-4 to TRBJ1-3; D gene uncertain. The CDR3 has 11 amino acids. Trimming removed 6 bases at V and 7 bases at J, with 7 bases between. CDR3 nucleotide sequence: TGTGCCAGCAGAACGGGGAACACCATATATTTT. This codes for CASRTGNTIYF.

The V call is TRBV20-1, the J call TRBJ1-2; D uncertain. Per germline, CDR1 DFQATT and CDR2 SNEGSKA (reference sequence). The ends were cut back, 5 bases at V and 8 bases at J, with 9 bases in the middle. The CDR3 is made up of 10 amino acids. As DNA, the CDR3 is TGCAGTGCTTTCTCCGGGGGCTACACCTTC. Its translation: CSAFSGGYTF.

CDR3 sequence reads: CASTGEADNEKLFF. As DNA, the CDR3 is TGCGCCAGCACCGGGGAGGCTGATAATGAAAAACTGTTTTTT. This chain links TRBV10-1 with TRBJ1-4, with D uncertain. CDR3 length equals 14 residues. Germline loops: CDR1 WNHNN, CDR2 SYGVQD (reference sequence). V lost 7 bases and J lost 4, with 13 bases in between.

The rearrangement joins TRBV2 to TRBJ1-5; perhaps TRBD1 as D (5 bases). The germline V and J ends were trimmed by 2 bases and 7 bases, with 18 bases remaining between them. This CDR3 is built from 16 residues. Germline V CDR1 and CDR2: SNHLY, FYNNEI. The CDR3 loop is CASSESVPARAQPQHF. The CDR3 DNA reads as TGTGCCAGCAGTGAATCGGTACCGGCCAGGGCCCAGCCCCAGCATTTT.

The gene calls are TRBV11-2 and TRBJ1-4; possible D gene TRBD1, 5 bases. Germline CDR1 is SGHAT and CDR2 is FQNNGV. V lost 0 bases and J lost 3, with 11 bases in between. This CDR3 comprises 16 residues. CDR3 in DNA: TGTGCCAGCAGCTTAGAGGTGATAGGGGCTAATGAAAAACTGTTTTTT. This translates into CASSLEVIGANEKLFF.

The chain couples TRBV11-2 to TRBJ1-1, with D possibly being TRBD1 (6 bases). The CDR3 length is 15 residues. V was cut by 5 bases and J by 3 bases, with 16 bases left in between. Looked up from germline, CDR1 is SGHAT and CDR2 is FQNNGV. Here the CDR3 DNA reads TGTGCCAGCAGCGCCTCGGGGGAGGGGGACACTGAAGCTTTCTTT. Residues: CASSASGEGDTEAFF.

This clone was picked up many times. This chain joins TRBV6-5 and TRBJ1-2; D call uncertain. CDR1 MNHEY and CDR2 SVGAGI come from the germline V gene. V lost 2 bases to trimming and J lost 4 bases, with 8 bases between them. The CDR3 is made up of 13 amino acids. For the CDR3, the DNA is TGTGCCAGCAGTTACGATCAGGTCTATGGCTACACCTTC. It specifies CASSYDQVYGYTF.

The chain uses TRBV14 and TRBJ2-1; 9 bases map to TRBD2. Germline CDR1 reads SGHDN; CDR2 reads FVKESK. The CDR3 loop spans 16 amino acids. V lost 4 bases to trimming and J lost 4 bases; unmatched junction nucleotides: 8. The DNA of the CDR3 is TGTGCCAGCAGCCCTCCTTCTAGCGGGGCTTACAATGAGCAGTTCTTC. Amino acids: CASSPPSSGAYNEQFF. Using reference TRBV14 and TRBJ2-1 for the parts outside the CDR3, the full variable domain is EAGVTQFPSHSVIEKGQTVTLRCDPISGHDNLYWYRRVMGKEIKFLLHFVKESKQDESGMPNNRFLAERTGGTYSTLKVQPAELEDSGVYFCASSPPSSGAYNEQFFGPGTRLTVL.

V is TRBV10-3 and J is TRBJ2-1; 9 bases agree with TRBD1. V shed 6 bases, J shed 3 bases, and the junction held 6 bases outside the gene matches. This CDR3 spans 15 amino acids. From germline, CDR1 is ENHRY and CDR2 SYGVKD. The DNA for the CDR3 is TGTGCCATCAGGGCACAGGGGGCGGGCTACAATGAGCAGTTCTTC. This translates into CAIRAQGAGYNEQFF.

This clone was observed a handful of times. Other DNA sequences of this sample code for an identical CDR3. The chain links TRBV4-1 to TRBJ2-7; 10 bases are shared with TRBD1. This CDR3 is 14 amino acids long. J was trimmed by 2 bases and V by 3 bases; bases with no gene match: 1. CDR1 and CDR2 (germline): MGHRA, YSYEKL. CDR3 residues: CASSHGTGAYEQYF. For the CDR3, the DNA is TGCGCCAGCAGCCATGGGACAGGGGCCTACGAGCAGTACTTC.